This T cell receptor beta chain was sequenced during a study of CD8+CD57+ T cells in acquired aplastic anemia (dated by TCRdb to 2016 to 2018). Describing the broader study: Extracted DNA from sorted CD4+ and CD8+ cells averaged approximately 3 ug, ranging from 0.2 to 27.4 ug.

TCR beta VDJ combination and CDR3 sequence profiling used genomic DNA as the template. An Illumina HiSeq 2000 was the platform used for TCR repertoire sequencing. The published analysis was carried out like this. TRBV/TRBJ rearrangement plots, CDR3 size and DJ length profiles, and Simpson's diversity index were used to assess repertoires. The immunodominant clone was defined as the most abundant DNA sequence in deep sequencing data. CDR3 amino acid sequences were checked for sharing between subjects and were compared against published repertoires and the VDJdb database. The public reads were run again by TCRdb, first through fastp at Q25 and then through MiXCR, and only productive beta chains were kept. For every CDR3 protein sequence, its rows merge into one entry that carries the most common genes and DNA. TCRdb's processing, not the authors' own work, is the source of the V and J calls. The sample data list some 280,000 distinct CDR3 sequences, and around 60% of these were observed just once. Of the sample, 8% falls within the top ten clones.

In this study, sorted CD4+ and CD8+ T cells from the blood of healthy subjects and of severe aplastic anemia patients had their TCR repertoires deep-sequenced. Ficoll-Paque density gradient centrifugation was used to isolate peripheral blood mononuclear cells. Before DNA extraction, CD4+ and CD8+ T cells were sorted with FACS or magnetic beads. Via the germline V gene, CDR1 is SGHRS and CDR2 YFSETQ. Counted from cysteine to phenylalanine, this CDR3 has 14 amino acids. Only the CDR3 DNA is retained, 42 bases long and in frame from the first base. Germline trimming amounts to 4 bases on V and 4 bases on J, with 5 as the count of junction bases outside the gene matches. Broad study findings and their caveats: CD8+ Simpson's diversity did not differ significantly between patients and healthy controls (P=0.060). Around 30 CD8+ CDR3 sequences were shared between patients and controls but appeared highly expressed in patients and within their immunodominant clones.

This clonotype has at least ten counts. Its target antigen remains unknown. Per-base quality was not reported, and no clone a single base away is much larger than it. The chain was built from TRBV5-1 and TRBJ1-3; 7 central bases correspond to TRBD1. The sequencing input was sorted CD4+, CD8+, or CD8+CD57+ T cells (not recorded which) from PBMCs. The sequence came from a human donor with severe aplastic anemia or a healthy control (not recorded which). DNA sequence: TGCGCCAGCAGCCCGGGGACAGAAGGAAACACCATATATTTT. This sequence encodes CASSPGTEGNTIYF.